A single sample is the source of the 22 T cell receptor beta chains below, sequenced in a study of breast tumors, draining lymph nodes, adjacent tissues. Breast cancer patients provided tissue from their axillary draining lymph nodes. TCRdb fed the multiplex PCR reads into MiXCR, producing one record per CDR3 protein. This table holds about 300,000 distinct CDR3 sequences, 30% to 35% found once. Sequenced input: axillary lymph node tissue. The receptors here all came from a female donor with breast cancer. Some clones in this sample may be carry-over from other donors' samples.

The table lists this clonotype with a few counts. A clone one base away is much larger, so this may be a read error. V is TRBV20-1 and J is TRBJ2-7, with D maybe TRBD2 (7 bases). Germline V CDR1 and CDR2: DFQATT, SNEGSKA (reference sequence). With 0 bases removed from V and 6 bases from J, the gap between germline ends came to 15 bases. The CDR3 loop spans 14 amino acids. CDR3 residues: CSARDPGGRAEQYF. The DNA of the CDR3 is TGCAGTGCTAGAGATCCCGGGGGGCGGGCCGAGCAGTACTTC.

This clonotype has a count of ten or more. The CDR3 DNA sequence: TGTGCCAGCAGTTACACCGGGACGATCATGCCCTACGAGCAGTACTTC. Translation: CASSYTGTIMPYEQYF. The chain recombines TRBV6-5 with TRBJ2-7; D tentatively reads TRBD1 or TRBD2 (5 bases each). CDR3 length equals 16 residues. CDR1 MNHEY and CDR2 SVGAGI come from the germline V gene. Trimming shortened V by 2 bases and J by 2 bases, and 16 bases separated the two germline ends.

To note about this clonotype: A much larger clone lies a single base off, so this may be a read error. Here the CDR3 omits its conserved ending phenylalanine or tryptophan, so a read error is the likely source. CDR3 sequence reads: CSARQGSLYEQYI. As DNA, the CDR3 is TGCAGTGCTAGACAGGGATCCCTCTACGAGCAGTACATC. The rearrangement links TRBV20-1 to TRBJ2-7; a weak D match, TRBD1 (5 bases). The V and J ends lost 2 bases and 3 bases respectively, with 11 bases between them. The CDR3 extends over 13 amino acids. CDR1 DFQATT and CDR2 SNEGSKA come from the germline V gene (reference sequence).

This clonotype was recorded at least ten times. The chain employs TRBV4-3 and TRBJ2-7; D remains ambiguous. V was pared by 0 bases and J by 2 bases, with 8 bases between. Germline lookup yields CDR1 LGHNA and CDR2 YSLEER. The CDR3 has 14 residues. The CDR3 protein is CASSQDRATYEQYF. CDR3 sequence (DNA): TGCGCCAGCAGCCAAGATAGAGCGACCTACGAGCAGTACTTC.

This clonotype showed up many times. The chain employs TRBV5-1 and TRBJ2-3; 9 nucleotides match TRBD2. Trimming at V came to 5 bases and at J to 0 bases, leaving 13 bases not matched to a gene. Germline V gene lookup returns CDR1 SGHRS and CDR2 YFSETQ. This CDR3 spans 18 amino acids. In DNA, the CDR3 is TGCGCCAGCAGGACATTTCGCGGCGGGAGGGGTAGCACAGATACGCAGTATTTT. This translates into CASRTFRGGRGSTDTQYF.

Turning to this clonotype: A much larger clone differs from this one at a single base, so this may be a read error. This rearrangement joins TRBV9 to TRBJ2-1, with 12 bases identical to TRBD2. CDR3 size: 19 residues. Per germline, CDR1 SGDLS and CDR2 YYNGEE. Losses at the gene ends were 4 bases for V and 0 bases for J; bases not matched to a gene: 11. The CDR3 here is CASSPELAGGASSYNEQFF. The CDR3 DNA follows: TGTGCCAGCAGCCCGGAACTAGCGGGAGGAGCTAGCTCCTACAATGAGCAGTTCTTC.

This clonotype showed up just a few times. A much larger clone sits a single nucleotide away, making a read error possible. The final CDR3 position lacks the conserved phenylalanine or tryptophan, pointing to a likely read error. The chain links TRBV7-9 to TRBJ2-3; D is unclear. Trimming took off 3 bases at V and 2 bases at J, with 9 bases between the two ends. Germline V gives CDR1 SEHNR, CDR2 FQNEAQ (reference sequence). CDR3 length equals 14 residues. The CDR3 is CASSLGGDTDTQYL. The CDR3 DNA sequence: TGTGCCAGCAGCTTGGGCGGAGACACAGATACGCAGTATCTT.

In this sample, this clonotype turned up many times. The gene calls are TRBV10-3 and TRBJ1-2; D possibly corresponds to TRBD1 (6 bases). The V end was cut by 2 bases, the J end by 8 bases, with 15 bases between. Looked up from germline, CDR1 is ENHRY and CDR2 is SYGVKD. The CDR3 has 14 amino acids. Here the CDR3 DNA reads TGTGCCATCAGTGAGGAACAGGGCTCTAGGGGCTACACCTTC. Residues: CAISEEQGSRGYTF.

This clonotype was counted at least ten times. The chain recombines TRBV2 with TRBJ2-2; D is tentatively TRBD1 or TRBD2 (6 bases each). Germline V CDR1 and CDR2: SNHLY, FYNNEI. Trimming took off 2 bases at V and 5 bases at J, with 12 bases between the two ends. The CDR3 sequence is 15 residues long. DNA for the CDR3: TGTGCCAGCAGTGAAATGGAGGGGGGTACCGGGGAGCTGTTTTTT. Amino acids: CASSEMEGGTGELFF.

This chain joins TRBV6-6 and TRBJ2-7, with D unresolved. This CDR3 contains 15 residues. Trimming removed 5 bases from V and 0 bases from J, with 14 bases in between. From germline, CDR1 is MNHNY and CDR2 SVGAGI (reference sequence). The CDR3 DNA reads TGTGCCAGCAGTCACGGGCTTGGCAACTCCTACGAGCAGTACTTC. Residues: CASSHGLGNSYEQYF.

This clonotype showed up many times. V and J are TRBV20-1 and TRBJ1-5; tentative D call: TRBD1 (5 bases). The CDR3 totals 14 residues. V was shortened by 3 bases and J by 4 bases, with 13 bases between the two germline ends. The V gene's germline CDR1 is DFQATT and CDR2 SNEGSKA (reference sequence). CDR3 in DNA: TGCAGTGCTAGTTCCGGACAAGCTAATCAGCCCCAGCATTTT. Encoded protein: CSASSGQANQPQHF.

At least ten counts were recorded for this clonotype. The rearrangement links TRBV30 to TRBJ2-7; 8 bases match TRBD1. This CDR3 comprises 15 residues. Germline V lookup: CDR1 GTSNPN, CDR2 SVGIG (reference sequence). V shed 0 bases and J 6 bases; nucleotides not matched to a gene: 10. The CDR3 DNA follows: TGTGCCTGGAGTGTACGCGGGACAGGTCTGTCCGAGCAGTACTTC. The encoded protein is CAWSVRGTGLSEQYF. The complete variable domain, with remaining parts taken from reference TRBV30 and TRBJ2-7, reads SQTIHQWPATLVQPVGSPLSLECTVEGTSNPNLYWYRQAAGRGLQLLFYSVGIGQISSEVPQNLSASRPQDRQFILSSKKLLLSDSGFYLCAWSVRGTGLSEQYFGPGTRLTVT.

The table lists this clonotype with a count of one. Given a much more abundant clone one base away, this may be a read error. V usage is TRBV5-4 and J usage is TRBJ2-7; 9 nucleotides match TRBD1. This CDR3 region has 14 residues. Germline V gene lookup returns CDR1 SGHNT and CDR2 YYREEE (reference sequence). The CDR3 loop reads CASSEGQGAYEHYF. The CDR3 coding sequence is TGTGCCAGCAGCGAGGGACAGGGCGCCTACGAGCATTACTTC. Together with reference TRBV5-4 and TRBJ2-7, the CDR3 gives the full variable domain: ETGVTQSPTHLIKTRGQQVTLRCSSQSGHNTVSWYQQALGQGPQFIFQYYREEENGRGNFPPRFSGLQFPNYSSELNVNALELDDSALYLCASSEGQGAYEHYFGPGTRLTVT.

Many counts were recorded for this clonotype. The chain is built from TRBV13 and TRBJ2-3; no firm D call. Germline lookup yields CDR1 PRHDT and CDR2 FYEKMQ (reference sequence). CDR3 length: 14 residues. With 2 bases removed from V and 0 bases from J, the gap between germline ends came to 6 bases. The CDR3 here is CASSLKASTDTQYF. The CDR3 region has the DNA TGTGCCAGCAGCTTAAAGGCCAGCACAGATACGCAGTATTTT. The variable domain in full, with the rest retrieved from reference TRBV13 and TRBJ2-3, is AAGVIQSPRHLIKEKRETATLKCYPIPRHDTVYWYQQGPGQDPQFLISFYEKMQSDKGSIPDRFSAQQFSDYHSELNMSSLELGDSALYFCASSLKASTDTQYFGPGTRLTVL.

A word on this clonotype: Since a much larger clone is just one base distant, this may be a read error. The CDR3: CASSNGQSVNYGYTF. The DNA of the CDR3 is TGTGCCAGCAGCAACGGACAGAGTGTGAACTATGGCTACACCTTC. The chain couples TRBV5-4 to TRBJ1-2; D might be TRBD1 (6 bases). The CDR3 has 15 amino acids. Germline V gene data show CDR1 as SGHNT and CDR2 as YYREEE (reference sequence). The V end was cut by 4 bases, the J end by 2 bases, with 15 bases between. The full variable domain, in which reference TRBV5-4 and TRBJ1-2 provide the parts outside the CDR3, is ETGVTQSPTHLIKTRGQQVTLRCSSQSGHNTVSWYQQALGQGPQFIFQYYREEENGRGNFPPRFSGLQFPNYSSELNVNALELDDSALYLCASSNGQSVNYGYTFGSGTRLTVV.

This clonotype was detected ten times or more. This chain links TRBV6-5 with TRBJ2-3; 8 bases are shared with TRBD2. This CDR3 contains 11 residues. J gave up 9 bases and V 6 bases, and 2 bases lay outside the gene matches. The V gene's germline CDR1 is MNHEY and CDR2 SVGAGI. The DNA for the CDR3 is TGTGCCAGCAGCCCGGGGGGGACGCAGTATTTT. Amino acid sequence: CASSPGGTQYF.

This clonotype has just one count. The rearrangement links TRBV15 to TRBJ2-1; 10 bases agree with TRBD1. The CDR3 extends over 16 amino acids. Trimming removed 4 bases from V and 3 bases from J; junction bases left unmatched: 6. Germline CDR1 and CDR2: LNHNV and YYDKDF (reference sequence). This chain's CDR3 is CATSIRQGANYNEQFF. As DNA, the CDR3 is TGTGCCACCAGCATAAGACAGGGGGCCAACTACAATGAGCAGTTCTTC.

This clonotype showed up many times. The CDR3 protein is CASSYLTGSSYNEQFF. The CDR3 DNA sequence: TGTGCCAGCAGCTACCTAACTGGTAGCTCCTACAATGAGCAGTTCTTC. V usage is TRBV7-6 and J usage is TRBJ2-1; D not certain. The V gene lost 4 bases and the J gene lost 0 bases, with 13 bases spanning the gap. The CDR3 has 16 amino acids. In germline, CDR1 is SGHVS, CDR2 FNYEAQ.

CDR3 amino acids: CSAVAGYNEQFF. The CDR3 DNA sequence: TGCAGCGCTGTAGCGGGATACAATGAGCAGTTCTTC. The V gene is TRBV29-1, the J gene TRBJ2-1; 8 bases are a match to TRBD2. The CDR3 loop spans 12 amino acids. The junction had 3 bases not matched to a gene; V was cut back by 7 bases and J by 4 bases. Germline V gene lookup returns CDR1 SQVTM and CDR2 ANQGSEA.

This clonotype was detected many times. V gene TRBV7-9 combines with J gene TRBJ2-5; 7 nucleotides align to TRBD2. The CDR3 spans 14 residues. J lost 1 base, V lost 3 bases, and 2 bases had no gene match. Germline loops: CDR1 SEHNR, CDR2 FQNEAQ (reference sequence). CDR3 nucleotides: TGTGCCAGCAGCTTCATAGCGGGCCAAGAGACCCAGTACTTC. It translates to CASSFIAGQETQYF.

This clonotype was observed many times. CDR3 coding DNA: TGTGCCAGCAGCCAAGGGGGACTAGCGGGCCTCACAGATACGCAGTATTTT. This translates into CASSQGGLAGLTDTQYF. The chain couples TRBV4-2 to TRBJ2-3; TRBD2 matches 12 bases. The junction had 4 bases not matched to a gene; V was cut back by 1 base and J by 2 bases. The CDR3 is 17 residues long. The germline gives CDR1 LGHNA, CDR2 YNFKEQ.

Points on this clonotype: This clone may be a read error of a much larger clone one base away. The gene calls are TRBV4-3 and TRBJ2-1, with TRBD2 identical over 13 bases. The CDR3 runs to 16 residues. CDR1 and CDR2 (germline): LGHNA, YSLEER. CDR3 sequence reads: CTSSQEGLAGYNEQFF. The CDR3 coding sequence is TGCACCAGCAGCCAAGAGGGACTAGCGGGGTACAATGAGCAGTTCTTC.